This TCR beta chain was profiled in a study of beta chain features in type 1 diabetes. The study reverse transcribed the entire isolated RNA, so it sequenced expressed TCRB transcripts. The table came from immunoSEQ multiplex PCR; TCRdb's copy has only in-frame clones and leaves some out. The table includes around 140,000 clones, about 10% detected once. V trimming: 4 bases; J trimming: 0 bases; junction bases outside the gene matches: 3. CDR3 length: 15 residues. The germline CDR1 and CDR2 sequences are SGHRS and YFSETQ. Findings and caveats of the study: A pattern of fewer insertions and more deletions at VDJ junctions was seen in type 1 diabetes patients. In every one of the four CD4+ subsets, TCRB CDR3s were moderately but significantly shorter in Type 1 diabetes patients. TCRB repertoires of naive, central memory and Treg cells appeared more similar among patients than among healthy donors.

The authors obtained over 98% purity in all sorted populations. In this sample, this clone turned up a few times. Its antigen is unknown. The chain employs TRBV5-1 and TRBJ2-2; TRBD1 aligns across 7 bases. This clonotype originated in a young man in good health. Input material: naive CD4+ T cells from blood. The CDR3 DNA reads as TGCGCCAGCAGCCAAGGGACAGCGAACACCGGGGAGCTGTTTTTT. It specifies CASSQGTANTGELFF.